Listed below are T cell receptor beta chains from one sample, sequenced in a study of blood T cell repertoires in COVID-19. Measured with immunoSEQ multiplex PCR; TCRdb has only the in-frame clones, and not every one. The sample yields some 270,000 clones, around nine tenths seen once. The specimen sequenced was peripheral blood. The receptors come from a woman aged 55 to 70 who had recovered from COVID-19. The CDR3 runs from the conserved cysteine through the conserved F or W. Fields, in order: J gene, D gene, clone size, V gene, CDR3 protein, CDR3 DNA. A D gene is named only where the DNA matches it firmly. Clone sizes are given selectively: once, few, many, or a class where the clone is expanded.

>TRBJ1-4|TRBD1|-|TRBV7-2
CASSSKGTGTANEKLFF
TGTGCCAGCAGCTCGAAAGGGACCGGGACAGCAAATGAAAAACTGTTTTTT
>TRBJ1-1|TRBD1|-|TRBV18
CASSLGQILEAFF
TGTGCCAGCTCACTGGGACAGATACTTGAAGCTTTCTTT
>TRBJ2-7|TRBD1|-|TRBV27
CASTRQGTYEQYF
TGTGCCAGCACTCGACAGGGAACTTACGAGCAGTACTTC
>TRBJ2-7|TRBD1|-|TRBV7-3
CASSSNRGYRQYF
TGTGCCAGCAGCTCAAACAGGGGATATAGGCAGTACTTC
>TRBJ1-1|-|-|TRBV6-5
CASSSRITGTEAFF
TGTGCCAGCAGTTCGCGGATCACGGGCACTGAAGCTTTCTTT
>TRBJ1-4|TRBD1|-|TRBV2
CASSAGQGSNEKLFF
TGTGCCAGCAGTGCAGGACAGGGCTCGAATGAAAAACTGTTTTTT
>TRBJ1-2|-|-|TRBV7-8
CASSRNYDRHYGYTF
TGTGCCAGCAGCCGAAATTATGACAGGCACTATGGCTACACCTTC
>TRBJ2-1|-|-|TRBV7-3
CASSYYLSGEQFF
TGTGCCAGCAGCTACTACCTCTCCGGTGAGCAGTTCTTC
>TRBJ1-2|TRBD1|-|TRBV27
CASSLGRQGGYTF
TGTGCCAGCAGTTTAGGAAGACAGGGGGGCTACACCTTC
>TRBJ2-5|-|-|TRBV15
CATSRDPRLGSLQETQYF
TGTGCCACCAGCAGAGATCCTAGGTTGGGGAGCCTCCAAGAGACCCAGTACTTC
>TRBJ2-2|-|-|TRBV4-2
CASSQDPGSLNTGELFF
TGTGCCAGCAGCCAAGATCCGGGTAGCTTAAACACCGGGGAGCTGTTTTTT
>TRBJ1-1|-|-|TRBV5-1
CASGGSLHTEAFF
TGCGCCAGCGGGGGGTCCCTTCACACTGAAGCTTTCTTT
>TRBJ1-2|-|-|TRBV10-1
CASSEGAGYTF
TGCGCCAGCAGTGAGGGGGCTGGCTACACCTTC
>TRBJ1-3|TRBD1|-|TRBV7-2
CASSQRTGSGATIYF
TGTGCCAGCAGCCAACGGACAGGGTCCGGAGCTACCATATATTTT
>TRBJ2-1|-|-|TRBV3-1/TRBV3-2
CASSQGIGGGYNEQFF
TGTGCCAGCAGCCAAGGGATCGGGGGAGGCTACAATGAGCAGTTCTTC
>TRBJ1-5|TRBD1|-|TRBV2
CASSYTLRQGERHSNQPQHF
TGTGCCAGCAGTTACACCCTAAGACAGGGGGAGCGCCATAGCAATCAGCCCCAGCATTTT
>TRBJ1-2|-|-|TRBV20-1
CSEKGPYGYTF
TGCAGTGAAAAGGGGCCCTATGGCTACACCTTC
>TRBJ2-3|-|-|TRBV6-5
CASRPIRGAGAQYF
TGTGCCAGCAGGCCCATCCGGGGGGCCGGAGCGCAGTATTTT
>TRBJ1-1|-|-|TRBV2
CASRVQGNAEAFF
TGTGCCAGCAGAGTTCAGGGGAACGCTGAAGCTTTCTTT
>TRBJ2-3|TRBD1|-|TRBV4-1
CASSQPGQGFSDTQYF
TGCGCCAGCAGCCAACCGGGACAGGGATTTTCAGATACGCAGTATTTT
>TRBJ1-2|-|-|TRBV7-9
CASSLVADRGYTF
TGTGCCAGCAGCTTAGTAGCAGATCGAGGCTACACCTTC
>TRBJ1-2|TRBD1|-|TRBV5-1
CASSLGQGEGYTF
TGCGCCAGCAGCTTAGGACAGGGCGAAGGCTACACCTTC
>TRBJ2-4|-|-|TRBV5-1
CASRLVGGTDKNIQYF
TGCGCCAGCAGATTGGTGGGAGGAACGGACAAAAACATTCAGTACTTC
>TRBJ1-5|-|-|TRBV6-5
CASSYPGGGPQHF
TGTGCCAGCAGTTACCCCGGGGGAGGGCCCCAGCATTTT
>TRBJ2-5|TRBD2|-|TRBV9
CASSAGTSGGRYGETQYF
TGTGCCAGCAGCGCGGGCACTAGCGGGGGCCGGTATGGAGAGACCCAGTACTTC
>TRBJ1-2|-|-|TRBV14
CASSLELNYGYTF
TGTGCCAGCAGCCTAGAACTTAACTATGGCTACACCTTC
>TRBJ2-7|-|-|TRBV5-1
CASSFSGASSYEQYF
TGCGCCAGCAGCTTTTCTGGGGCCAGCTCCTACGAGCAGTACTTC
>TRBJ1-2|-|-|TRBV11-3
CASSLPGGYGYTF
TGTGCCAGCAGCTTACCGGGAGGCTATGGCTACACCTTC
>TRBJ1-1|TRBD1|-|TRBV4-2
CASSQGSGQGMGAFF
TGTGCCAGCAGCCAAGGCTCGGGACAGGGTATGGGAGCTTTCTTT
>TRBJ2-7|TRBD2|-|TRBV2
CASSEVAGGRQYF
TGTGCCAGCAGTGAAGTAGCGGGGGGGAGGCAGTACTTC
>TRBJ2-7|-|-|TRBV24-1
CATSDSTYYEQYF
TGTGCCACCAGTGACTCAACTTACTACGAGCAGTACTTC
>TRBJ2-1|TRBD2|many|TRBV6-5
CASRPGAGGYNEQFF
TGTGCCAGCAGACCCGGCGCGGGGGGTTACAATGAGCAGTTCTTC